Listed below are T cell receptor beta chains from one sample, sequenced in a study of shared clonotypes between healthy human individuals. Some clones are missing from TCRdb's copy, which holds only in-frame ones; the method was immunoSEQ multiplex PCR. The sample comprises around 2,000,000 clones, about 95% of which are singletons, and 0.9% to 1.3% rests with the top ten. The sequenced sample consisted of naive CD8+ T cells sorted from blood. Every receptor here comes from a man younger than 30 in good health. Each CDR3 is given with its conserved first and last residue. A D gene is named only where the DNA matches it firmly. Clone size is shown for a subset of rows, as once, few, many or a class of expanded clone.

V gene: TRBV27; clone size: -; J gene: TRBJ2-2; D gene: TRBD2; CDR3 DNA: TGTGCCAGCAGTTTATTAGGCGGGGGGGCAGACGGGGAGCTGTTTTTT; CDR3 protein: CASSLLGGGADGELFF
V gene: TRBV19; clone size: -; J gene: TRBJ2-7; D gene: TRBD2; CDR3 DNA: TGTGCCAGTAGTATAATAGCGGGAGAATCCTACGAGCAGTACTTC; CDR3 protein: CASSIIAGESYEQYF
V gene: TRBV7-9; clone size: -; J gene: TRBJ2-3; D gene: -; CDR3 DNA: TGTGCCAGCAGCTTAGTAGGGTTAGGCGGAATCACAGATACGCAGTATTTT; CDR3 protein: CASSLVGLGGITDTQYF
V gene: TRBV7-9; clone size: -; J gene: TRBJ2-7; D gene: -; CDR3 DNA: TGTGCCAGCAGCCCCCCCGAGTCACTGTACGAGCAGTACTTC; CDR3 protein: CASSPPESLYEQYF
V gene: TRBV7-6; clone size: -; J gene: TRBJ2-7; D gene: TRBD2; CDR3 DNA: TGTGCCAGCAGCTTTTCCCGGACTAGCGGAGTCTCCTACGAGCAGTACTTC; CDR3 protein: CASSFSRTSGVSYEQYF
V gene: TRBV5-6; clone size: -; J gene: TRBJ2-7; D gene: -; CDR3 DNA: TGTGCCAGCACCGAAATGGGTTCCATCCACGAGCAGTACTTC; CDR3 protein: CASTEMGSIHEQYF
V gene: TRBV27; clone size: -; J gene: TRBJ1-6; D gene: -; CDR3 DNA: TGTGCCAGCAGTCATCCGGGGCGGTATAATTCACCCCTCCACTTT; CDR3 protein: CASSHPGRYNSPLHF
V gene: TRBV4-3; clone size: -; J gene: TRBJ1-1; D gene: -; CDR3 DNA: TGCGCCAGCAGCCAAGATAGTGAGGGTGGCACTGAAGCTTTCTTT; CDR3 protein: CASSQDSEGGTEAFF
V gene: TRBV18; clone size: -; J gene: TRBJ2-7; D gene: -; CDR3 DNA: TGTGCCAGCTCACCACCAGACAGCATCTCCTACGAGCAGTACTTC; CDR3 protein: CASSPPDSISYEQYF
V gene: TRBV5-8; clone size: -; J gene: TRBJ1-6; D gene: TRBD1; CDR3 DNA: TGTGCCAGCAGCCCCTCTCGTACAGGGGGATACTCACCCCTCCACTTT; CDR3 protein: CASSPSRTGGYSPLHF
V gene: TRBV13; clone size: few; J gene: TRBJ1-2; D gene: -; CDR3 DNA: TGTGCCAGCAGCTTGGGCCGGGGGGCCGCGGCCCGCTACACCTTC; CDR3 protein: CASSLGRGAAARYTF
V gene: TRBV13; clone size: -; J gene: TRBJ2-7; D gene: TRBD1; CDR3 DNA: TGTGCCAGCAGCTTAGGCCAGGGGGTCTACGAGCAGTACTTC; CDR3 protein: CASSLGQGVYEQYF
V gene: TRBV28; clone size: -; J gene: TRBJ2-7; D gene: -; CDR3 DNA: TGTGCCAGCAGTGCGGCAGGGTTGGGTCGCGAGCAGTACTTC; CDR3 protein: CASSAAGLGREQYF
V gene: TRBV5-6; clone size: -; J gene: TRBJ2-7; D gene: -; CDR3 DNA: TGTGCCAGCAGCTTGGAGAGCTCCTACGAGCAGTACTTC; CDR3 protein: CASSLESSYEQYF
V gene: TRBV27; clone size: few; J gene: TRBJ2-7; D gene: -; CDR3 DNA: TGTGCCAGCAGTTTAGGAGGGGTTGGGAACGAGCAGTACTTC; CDR3 protein: CASSLGGVGNEQYF
V gene: TRBV11-2; clone size: -; J gene: TRBJ1-1; D gene: TRBD1; CDR3 DNA: TGTGCCAGCAGCTTAGCCACAGGGGGCGCCGCTGAAGCTTTCTTT; CDR3 protein: CASSLATGGAAEAFF
V gene: TRBV29-1; clone size: -; J gene: TRBJ2-6; D gene: TRBD1; CDR3 DNA: TGCAGCGTTGAAGGGACAGGGGGCTCTGGGGCCAACGTCCTGACTTTC; CDR3 protein: CSVEGTGGSGANVLTF
V gene: TRBV6-5; clone size: -; J gene: TRBJ2-2; D gene: -; CDR3 DNA: TGTGCCAGCAGTTACGGACAGATGAACACCGGGGAGCTGTTTTTT; CDR3 protein: CASSYGQMNTGELFF
V gene: TRBV4-3; clone size: -; J gene: TRBJ2-7; D gene: -; CDR3 DNA: TGCGCCAGCAGCCAAGGGACTACCCTCGAGCAGTACTTC; CDR3 protein: CASSQGTTLEQYF
V gene: TRBV5-6; clone size: -; J gene: TRBJ2-7; D gene: -; CDR3 DNA: TGTGCCAGCAGGTTGGCGGGATCACCCTACGAGCAGTACTTC; CDR3 protein: CASRLAGSPYEQYF
V gene: TRBV11-1; clone size: -; J gene: TRBJ2-7; D gene: -; CDR3 DNA: TGTGCCAGCACCTTCCGGGGGGCCGGCTACGAGCAGTACTTC; CDR3 protein: CASTFRGAGYEQYF
V gene: TRBV30; clone size: few; J gene: TRBJ1-1; D gene: -; CDR3 DNA: TGTGCCTGGAGTGTACTCGGGACTGAAGCTTTCTTT; CDR3 protein: CAWSVLGTEAFF
V gene: TRBV19; clone size: -; J gene: TRBJ2-7; D gene: -; CDR3 DNA: TGTGCCAGTAGTATGGGCGTTACCTCCTACGAGCAGTACTTC; CDR3 protein: CASSMGVTSYEQYF
V gene: TRBV6-6; clone size: once; J gene: TRBJ1-1; D gene: -; CDR3 DNA: TGTGCCAGCAGTGTAGCCGGAAGGAACACTGAAGCTTTCTTT; CDR3 protein: CASSVAGRNTEAFF
V gene: TRBV30; clone size: -; J gene: TRBJ1-2; D gene: TRBD1; CDR3 DNA: TGTGCCTGGAGTGTAGGGGGACAGGGCTATGGCTACACCTTC; CDR3 protein: CAWSVGGQGYGYTF
V gene: TRBV28; clone size: -; J gene: TRBJ2-7; D gene: -; CDR3 DNA: TGTGCCAGCAGCCCTGCCCCCGTGGCCCACTACGAGCAGTACTTC; CDR3 protein: CASSPAPVAHYEQYF
V gene: TRBV25-1; clone size: -; J gene: TRBJ2-1; D gene: -; CDR3 DNA: TGTGCCAGCAGTCAGGAGGTTCTCGGTGAGCAGTTCTTC; CDR3 protein: CASSQEVLGEQFF
V gene: TRBV5-1; clone size: -; J gene: TRBJ1-1; D gene: -; CDR3 DNA: TGCGCCAGCGAGGGGATCGACACTGAAGCTTTCTTT; CDR3 protein: CASEGIDTEAFF
V gene: TRBV7-9; clone size: once; J gene: TRBJ1-1; D gene: -; CDR3 DNA: TGTGCCAGCAGCCGTAATAAAGAAGCTTTCTTT; CDR3 protein: CASSRNKEAFF
V gene: TRBV27; clone size: -; J gene: TRBJ2-2; D gene: -; CDR3 DNA: TGTGCCAGCAGTTTGATAACCCACACCACCGGGGAGCTGTTTTTT; CDR3 protein: CASSLITHTTGELFF
V gene: TRBV4-1; clone size: once; J gene: TRBJ2-6; D gene: -; CDR3 DNA: TGCGCCAGCAGCGGGCTGGGAGGCAACGTCCTGACTTTC; CDR3 protein: CASSGLGGNVLTF
V gene: TRBV13; clone size: -; J gene: TRBJ2-3; D gene: TRBD2; CDR3 DNA: TGTGCCAGCAGCTTAGGGGGGACTAGCGGAGATACGCAGTATTTT; CDR3 protein: CASSLGGTSGDTQYF
V gene: TRBV6-6; clone size: -; J gene: TRBJ2-1; D gene: -; CDR3 DNA: TGTGCCAGCACATACAGCAACAATGAGCAGTTCTTC; CDR3 protein: CASTYSNNEQFF
V gene: TRBV30; clone size: -; J gene: TRBJ2-3; D gene: TRBD2; CDR3 DNA: TGTGCCTGGGCCACTAGCGGGAGTGGGGATACGCAGTATTTT; CDR3 protein: CAWATSGSGDTQYF
V gene: TRBV27; clone size: -; J gene: TRBJ2-3; D gene: -; CDR3 DNA: TGTGCCAGCAGTTTACTTTTCACAGATACGCAGTATTTT; CDR3 protein: CASSLLFTDTQYF
V gene: TRBV5-1; clone size: -; J gene: TRBJ1-1; D gene: TRBD1; CDR3 DNA: TGCGCCAGTACGGGACAGGGGAAGGATACTGAAGCTTTCTTT; CDR3 protein: CASTGQGKDTEAFF
V gene: TRBV5-4; clone size: -; J gene: TRBJ2-5; D gene: TRBD2; CDR3 DNA: TGTGCCAGCAGGGAGACTAGCGCAGAGACCCAGTACTTC; CDR3 protein: CASRETSAETQYF